The 20 T cell receptor beta chains below all came from one sample that was sequenced in a study of cytomegalovirus exposure and HLA in healthy donors. Use of 60 Vbeta and 13 Jbeta primers characterized the PCR. Profiling relied on immunoSEQ multiplex PCR, and the TCRdb table lists in-frame clones only, not all of them. This sample's clone table lists 130,000 or so clones. The sample was PBMCs. These receptors were obtained from a man aged 18-30 years in good health and CMV-seronegative.

The chain uses TRBV5-1 and TRBJ2-3, with 13 bases matching TRBD2. This CDR3 spans 16 amino acids. Per the germline V gene, CDR1 is SGHRS and CDR2 is YFSETQ. J lost 2 bases, V lost 5 bases, and 5 bases had no gene match. For the CDR3, the DNA is TGCGCCAGCAGATTGACTAGCGGGGGGTACACAGATACGCAGTATTTT. It translates to CASRLTSGGYTDTQYF.

The rearrangement uses TRBV5-1 and TRBJ1-3; the match to TRBD1 covers 7 bases. Trimming took 4 bases from V and 4 from J; bases not matched to a gene: 14. Germline V gene data show CDR1 as SGHRS and CDR2 as YFSETQ. The length of the CDR3 is 17 residues. As DNA, the CDR3 is TGCGCCAGCAGCGGACCACCTGGGACAGATCGAGGAAACACCATATATTTT. It encodes CASSGPPGTDRGNTIYF.

This rearrangement joins TRBV28 to TRBJ1-1, with D unclear. Germline V gene sequence: CDR1 MDHEN, CDR2 SYDVKM. The CDR3 contains 11 residues. Trimming stripped 2 bases from V and 7 bases from J, with 5 bases between. In nucleotides, the CDR3 is TGTGCCAGCAGTTTAACACGTGAAGCTTTCTTT. Its translation: CASSLTREAFF.

The rearrangement uses TRBV9 and TRBJ2-2; 11 bases are a match to TRBD2. The CDR3 is 18 residues long. Germline CDR1 is SGDLS and CDR2 is YYNGEE. The J segment lost 5 bases and the V segment lost 4 bases, leaving 13 bases of the junction unmatched. The CDR3 sequence: CASSKGLAERSLTGELFF. The CDR3 DNA follows: TGTGCCAGCAGCAAGGGACTAGCGGAGAGAAGCCTAACCGGGGAGCTGTTTTTT.

The genes are TRBV18 and TRBJ1-6; 9 bases map to TRBD1. The CDR3 runs 15 residues. Germline CDR1 and CDR2: KGHSH and LQKENI. The V segment lost 3 bases and the J segment 9 bases; nucleotides outside the gene matches: 6. The CDR3 sequence: CASSPLQGAGSPLHF. CDR3 nucleotides: TGTGCCAGCTCACCCCTACAGGGGGCGGGTTCACCCCTCCACTTT.

The chain has TRBV29-1 and TRBJ2-7, with TRBD1 identical over 7 bases. Germline lookup yields CDR1 SQVTM and CDR2 ANQGSEA. J gave up 2 bases and V 5 bases, and 6 bases lay outside the gene matches. The CDR3 extends over 13 amino acids. This chain's CDR3 is CSVFGQEAYEQYF. Written as DNA, the CDR3 is TGCAGCGTTTTTGGACAGGAAGCCTACGAGCAGTACTTC.

The chain recombines TRBV18 with TRBJ2-1; TRBD1 agrees at 9 bases. This CDR3 region has 15 residues. Unmatched junction bases numbered 5, after V lost 4 bases and J lost 4 bases. Germline V gene lookup returns CDR1 KGHSH and CDR2 LQKENI. The CDR3 DNA is TGTGCCAGCTCACAGGGGACAGGGAAATACAATGAGCAGTTCTTC. Translation gives CASSQGTGKYNEQFF.

With respect to this clone: One junction end does not reproduce the germline sequence, and a read error may be involved. V is TRBV25-1 and J is TRBJ2-3, with 10 bases identical to TRBD2. The CDR3 has 18 residues. Per the germline V gene, CDR1 is MGHDK and CDR2 is SYGVNS. CDR3 DNA sequence: TGCCCTCCCAAAACTAGGGCTAGCGGGAGCCTCAAGGGAGATACGCAGTATTTT. Encoded protein: CPPKTRASGSLKGDTQYF.

V is TRBV28 and J is TRBJ1-2, with TRBD1 matching 10 bases. Trimming cost V 8 bases and J 4 bases; bases outside gene matches: 4. CDR1 and CDR2 (germline): MDHEN, SYDVKM. This CDR3 region has 13 residues. CDR3 residues: CASRTGGIYGYTF. For the CDR3, the DNA is TGTGCCAGCCGGACAGGGGGGATCTATGGCTACACCTTC.

The chain carries TRBV29-1 and TRBJ1-3; D is uncertain. CDR3 length equals 13 residues. Germline V gene data show CDR1 as SQVTM and CDR2 as ANQGSEA. V was pared by 4 bases and J by 4 bases, with 11 bases between. CDR3 protein: CSVGPAQGNTIYF. CDR3 DNA sequence: TGCAGCGTTGGACCGGCACAGGGAAACACCATATATTTT.

The genes are TRBV7-9 and TRBJ1-5; tentatively, D is TRBD1 (5 bases). This CDR3 is 14 amino acids long. V shed 4 bases and J shed 4 bases, with 11 bases lying between them. Per the germline V gene, CDR1 is SEHNR and CDR2 is FQNEAQ (reference sequence). The CDR3 reads CASSSGVRNQPQHF. In nucleotides, the CDR3 is TGTGCCAGCAGCTCGGGGGTGAGGAATCAGCCCCAGCATTTT.

The rearrangement uses TRBV5-6 and TRBJ2-7, with D perhaps matching TRBD1 (8 bases). Trimming took off 4 bases at V and 7 bases at J, with 21 bases between the two ends. The CDR3 runs to 15 residues. Per germline, CDR1 SGHDT and CDR2 YYEEEE. The CDR3 DNA sequence: TGTGCCAGCAGCCAGACAGGGGAGGGCCCGGGGGAGCAGTACTTC. This codes for CASSQTGEGPGEQYF.

The rearrangement uses TRBV19 and TRBJ1-1, with a possible D match to TRBD1 (5 bases). The CDR3 sequence is 14 residues long. The germline gives CDR1 LNHDA, CDR2 SQIVND (reference sequence). V shed 4 bases and J shed 1 base, with 10 bases lying between them. The CDR3 here is CASSTRQKNTEAFF. Written as DNA, the CDR3 is TGTGCCAGTAGTACCCGACAGAAGAACACTGAAGCTTTCTTT.

The CDR3 DNA sequence: TGTGCCTGGATACGGACAGGAAACACTGAAGCTTTCTTT. This encodes CAWIRTGNTEAFF. V gene TRBV30 combines with J gene TRBJ1-1; 7 bases are a match to TRBD1. The germline gives CDR1 GTSNPN, CDR2 SVGIG (reference sequence). The J segment lost 2 bases and the V segment lost 4 bases, leaving 4 bases of the junction unmatched. The CDR3 has 13 amino acids. Looking up the rest from reference TRBV30 and TRBJ1-1 gives the full variable domain: SQTIHQWPATLVQPVGSPLSLECTVEGTSNPNLYWYRQAAGRGLQLLFYSVGIGQISSEVPQNLSASRPQDRQFILSSKKLLLSDSGFYLCAWIRTGNTEAFFGQGTRLTVV.

This rearrangement joins TRBV4-2 to TRBJ2-7, with D tentatively TRBD1 (5 bases). The V end lost 0 bases, the J end lost 0 bases, and 15 bases lay between the germline ends. The CDR3 length is 17 residues. Germline loops: CDR1 LGHNA, CDR2 YNFKEQ. The DNA of the CDR3 is TGTGCCAGCAGCCAAGATCTGGGCGCAGGGTACTCCTACGAGCAGTACTTC. Its translation: CASSQDLGAGYSYEQYF.

This sequence joins TRBV28 and TRBJ2-7; the D gene is possibly TRBD1 (6 bases). V lost 4 bases and J 11 bases, leaving 15 bases between the germline ends. Germline CDR1 and CDR2: MDHEN and SYDVKM. The CDR3 extends over 12 amino acids. The CDR3 DNA follows: TGTGCCAGCAGTTGGGACATGTCCGGGGAGTACTTC. It yields the protein CASSWDMSGEYF.

The chain recombines TRBV19 with TRBJ1-4; D unclear. CDR1 LNHDA and CDR2 SQIVND come from the germline V gene (reference sequence). The CDR3 totals 13 residues. V shed 8 bases and J shed 7 bases, with 14 bases lying between them. The CDR3 region has the DNA TGTGCCAGTTTTCAATGGGGAGGTGAAAAACTGTTTTTT. This codes for CASFQWGGEKLFF.

The J gene is TRBJ2-5, the V gene TRBV6-5; possibly TRBD2 for D (5 bases). Trimming stripped 6 bases from V and 5 bases from J, with 16 bases between. The germline CDR1 and CDR2 sequences are MNHEY and SVGAGI. CDR3 size: 14 residues. The CDR3: CASRAIEWEETQYF. The CDR3, as DNA: TGTGCCAGCAGAGCGATAGAGTGGGAGGAGACCCAGTACTTC.

The chain is built from TRBV29-1 and TRBJ1-1, with 10 positions matching TRBD1. Germline V gene lookup returns CDR1 SQVTM and CDR2 ANQGSEA. V lost 7 bases and J lost 6; bases outside the gene matches: 14. The CDR3 spans 15 residues. The CDR3 bases are TGCAGCGCCCCAGCGGATGACAGGGGGCCTGCTGAAGCTTTCTTT. Protein: CSAPADDRGPAEAFF.

The chain uses TRBV6-5 and TRBJ2-5; 11 bases fit TRBD2. Matching the DNA end better, TRBJ2-7 makes the J call doubtful. The CDR3 length is 15 residues. Germline loops: CDR1 MNHEY, CDR2 SVGAGI. CDR3 bases: TGTGCCAGCAGCGAACTAGCGGGAGCCCTCTACGAGCAGTACTTC. Translated, it gives CASSELAGALYEQYF.